What follows is one T cell receptor beta chain and its context. Its antigen remains unidentified. The data were obtained in a study of blood T cells in healthy people across ages. The wider study: With template switching, about one barcoded beta molecule was captured per two T cells. Overall study results and limits: Long-lived and aged donors differed, with more naive CD4+ cells and higher diversity in the long-lived. The lack of PBMC sorting stopped any conclusive naive versus antigen-experienced comparison. The CMV status of each donor remained undetermined, and this could have confounded shifts in expanded clonotypes.

CDR1 is GTSNPN, CDR2 SVGIG, per germline (reference sequence). CDR3 size: 14 residues. The V and J ends lost 2 bases and 1 base, in that order; junction bases with no gene match: 2. A second PCR, run for about 6 to 12 cycles, used a sample-barcoded 5' primer plus a J-beta primer mix. TCRdb redid the calling of the 5' RACE reads with MiXCR, one entry per CDR3 protein. The repertoire consists of hundreds of thousands of distinct CDR3 sequences, with around 52% occurring once and the leading ten covering roughly 14%. Material for sequencing was blood. The chain recombines TRBV30 with TRBJ2-3; 8 bases agree with TRBD2. The receptor was derived from a woman aged 80 or older in good health. CDR3 coding DNA: TGTGCCTGGAGTCGGCGGGGGGGCACAGATACGCAGTATTTT. This codes for CAWSRRGGTDTQYF.